The 13 T cell receptor beta chains presented below share a single source sample, sequenced in a study of T cell responses to AZD1222 COVID-19 vaccine (dated by TCRdb to the early 2020s). Receptor libraries were prepared by the immunoSEQ multiplex PCR assay. TCRdb took over this immuneACCESS table, retaining in-frame rearrangements with V and J assigned. Such tables are incomplete; in checked studies, under half of the missing clones stem from an unresolved V gene, and the remainder is unexplained. A total of nearly 55,000 clones appear in this sample, about 90% of them only once. The ten largest make up about 15% of the sample. The time point label of this sample denotes: about 28 days (+/-7) after the second vaccine dose. This material consisted of peripheral blood, taken 28 days after the second AZD1222 dose. These receptors all come from an adult who received the AZD1222 COVID-19 vaccine.

The V call is TRBV28, the J call TRBJ1-2; weak D call: TRBD1 (6 bases). This CDR3 spans 14 amino acids. Germline V CDR1 and CDR2: MDHEN, SYDVKM. With 6 bases removed from V and 0 bases from J, the gap between germline ends came to 11 bases. The CDR3 DNA is TGTGCCAGCAGGACAGGCCTTTCTAACTATGGCTACACCTTC. Its translation is CASRTGLSNYGYTF.

This clone came up once. The chain couples TRBV6-5 to TRBJ1-2, with D possibly being TRBD1 (6 bases). The CDR3 spans 13 residues. The germline V and J ends were trimmed by 5 bases and 7 bases, with 14 bases remaining between them. Germline V gives CDR1 MNHEY, CDR2 SVGAGI. DNA of the CDR3: TGTGCCAGCAGTATACAGGGTCTTGGTGGCTACACCTTC. Protein sequence: CASSIQGLGGYTF.

The rearrangement joins TRBV9 to TRBJ2-7; 9 bases are a match to TRBD2. The CDR3 consists of 15 residues. The V gene end was trimmed by 0 bases and the J gene end by 4 bases; junction bases not matched to a gene: 5. Per the germline V gene, CDR1 is SGDLS and CDR2 is YYNGEE. The CDR3 region is CASSVEAGGPYEQYF. The CDR3, as DNA: TGTGCCAGCAGCGTAGAGGCGGGAGGGCCTTACGAGCAGTACTTC.

The gene calls are TRBV24-1 and TRBJ2-5, with TRBD2 as a possible D gene (6 bases). The CDR3 runs to 13 residues. With 5 bases removed from V and 5 bases from J, the gap between germline ends came to 11 bases. Germline loops: CDR1 KGHDR, CDR2 SFDVKD. The CDR3, as DNA: TGTGCCACCAGTGTGGGGGGACGGGAGACCCAGTACTTC. This encodes CATSVGGRETQYF.

V usage is TRBV5-4 and J usage is TRBJ2-7, with D perhaps matching TRBD2 (6 bases). Germline CDR1 and CDR2: SGHNT and YYREEE (reference sequence). CDR3 size: 14 residues. V lost 6 bases and J lost 5, with 18 bases in between. The DNA of the CDR3 is TGTGCCAGCACCCACCCCGGGGGAACGGACGAGCAGTACTTC. Amino acids: CASTHPGGTDEQYF.

The chain carries TRBV30 and TRBJ1-1; D might be TRBD1 (6 bases). This CDR3 spans 13 amino acids. The germline V gene has CDR1 GTSNPN and CDR2 SVGIG (reference sequence). V gave up 4 bases and J gave up 3 bases, with 12 bases separating them. CDR3 DNA: TGTGCCTGGAATCCAGGGGCGGACACTGAAGCTTTCTTT. This codes for CAWNPGADTEAFF.

The sample holds one count of this clone. The V and J genes are TRBV28 and TRBJ1-1, with 8 bases aligning to TRBD1. Germline CDR1 MDHEN, CDR2 SYDVKM. The J segment lost 7 bases and the V segment lost 4 bases, leaving 8 bases of the junction unmatched. This CDR3 spans 14 amino acids. Here the CDR3 DNA reads TGTGCCAGCAGTTCCGAGACAGGGGATAATGAAGCTTTCTTT. Translation: CASSSETGDNEAFF.

This rearrangement joins TRBV20-1 to TRBJ2-7; 7 bases are a match to TRBD2. Trimming at V came to 3 bases and at J to 4 bases, leaving 9 bases not matched to a gene. CDR3 length equals 14 residues. CDR1 is DFQATT, CDR2 SNEGSKA, per germline (reference sequence). The CDR3 coding sequence is TGCAGTGCTAGTGGGGGAGCGGGAAAGTACGAGCAGTACTTC. Translated: CSASGGAGKYEQYF.

V usage is TRBV7-9 and J usage is TRBJ2-4, with TRBD1 matching over 7 bases. V lost 4 bases and J lost 8; bases outside the gene matches: 8. CDR1 SEHNR and CDR2 FQNEAQ come from the germline V gene (reference sequence). The CDR3 is made up of 14 amino acids. The CDR3 protein is CASSSNRQGYIQYF. Here the CDR3 DNA reads TGTGCCAGCAGCTCCAACCGACAGGGCTACATTCAGTACTTC.

CDR3 in amino acids: CAWSGLAGSTDTQYF. Written as DNA, the CDR3 is TGTGCCTGGAGTGGACTAGCGGGATCCACAGATACGCAGTATTTT. The gene calls are TRBV30 and TRBJ2-3, with 11 bases fitting TRBD2. The CDR3 covers 15 residues. CDR1 and CDR2 (germline): GTSNPN, SVGIG (reference sequence). The V and J ends lost 1 base and 2 bases, in that order; junction bases with no gene match: 2. Drawing the rest from reference TRBV30 and TRBJ2-3, the complete variable domain is SQTIHQWPATLVQPVGSPLSLECTVEGTSNPNLYWYRQAAGRGLQLLFYSVGIGQISSEVPQNLSASRPQDRQFILSSKKLLLSDSGFYLCAWSGLAGSTDTQYFGPGTRLTVL.

The V gene is TRBV30, the J gene TRBJ1-3; no clear D gene. This CDR3 spans 14 amino acids. Trimming took 2 bases from V and 4 from J, leaving 12 bases between them. CDR1 and CDR2 (germline): GTSNPN, SVGIG (reference sequence). In DNA form, the CDR3 reads TGTGCCTGGAGTAAGACTGGTCGCGGAAACACCATATATTTT. This gives the protein CAWSKTGRGNTIYF.

The chain recombines TRBV11-3 with TRBJ2-1; TRBD2 matches 13 bases. The CDR3 is made up of 16 amino acids. V lost 3 bases, J lost 15 bases, and 14 bases stayed unmatched. Germline V gene data show CDR1 as SGHNT and CDR2 as YENEEA. Here the CDR3 reads CASSLKLAGGLGLLFF. The DNA for the CDR3 is TGTGCCAGCAGCTTGAAACTAGCGGGAGGGCTGGGTCTGTTGTTCTTC.

The chain employs TRBV11-2 and TRBJ1-4; D might be TRBD1 (5 bases). This CDR3 is built from 18 residues. Germline assignment: CDR1 SGHAT and CDR2 FQNNGV. The V end lost 4 bases, the J end lost 10 bases, and 28 bases lay between the germline ends. The CDR3 spells CASSSEGPLTATQGKLFF. DNA of the CDR3: TGTGCCAGCAGCTCTGAGGGGCCATTGACAGCAACTCAAGGAAAACTGTTTTTT.